This T cell receptor (beta chain) was documented in a study of blood T cell repertoires in COVID-19. On the study more broadly: COVID-19 samples, acute and convalescent, were from the United States, Italy and Spain. Sources were T cells, B-cell-depleted T cells, or PBMCs; the material itself was cDNA or gDNA.

V lost 7 bases to trimming and J lost 1 base, with 16 bases between them. This CDR3 comprises 15 residues. Germline CDR1 reads SGHTS; CDR2 reads YDEGEE. As originally analysed: How many nucleated cells were present was estimated from reference gene primer amplification. Method: immunoSEQ multiplex PCR; TCRdb's copy keeps in-frame clones and lacks some. That table furnishes V, J and clone size, whereas the DNA furnished D and trimming. Here the sample spans around 75,000 clones, 79% being singletons. The receptor was isolated from a woman older than 75 with active or convalescent COVID-19. Input material: peripheral blood. The J gene is TRBJ2-3, the V gene TRBV5-8; D is unresolved. The CDR3 is CASPSRSPRTDTQYF. The CDR3 nucleotides read TGTGCCAGCCCCAGTCGTAGCCCCCGCACAGATACGCAGTATTTT. Full variable domain (remainder filled in from reference TRBV5-8 and TRBJ2-3): EAGVTQSPTHLIKTRGQQATLRCSPISGHTSVYWYQQALGLGLQFLLWYDEGEERNRGNFPPRFSGRQFPNYSSELNVNALELEDSALYLCASPSRSPRTDTQYFGPGTRLTVL.